A single sample is the source of the 10 T cell receptor beta chains below, sequenced in a study of blood T cell repertoires in COVID-19. Here immunoSEQ multiplex PCR was the method, and the copy in TCRdb shows in-frame clones only, minus some. The sample holds more than 200,000 clones; 70% to 90% are singletons and the top ten take more than 1.2%. Sequencing was performed on peripheral blood. These receptors were obtained from a man older than 75 with acute or convalescent COVID-19.

The chain is built from TRBV10-3 and TRBJ2-5; D not certain. Germline assignment: CDR1 ENHRY and CDR2 SYGVKD. The CDR3 has 13 amino acids. V lost 7 bases to trimming and J lost 2 bases, with 11 bases between them. The chain's CDR3 is CAIKAVLQETQYF. DNA for the CDR3: TGTGCCATCAAGGCGGTTTTACAAGAGACCCAGTACTTC.

On this clone itself: An end of the junction differs from the germline gene, which may be a read error. The chain carries TRBV10-1 and TRBJ2-4, with 7 bases that match TRBD2. The CDR3 is made up of 9 amino acids. Germline CDR1 reads WNHNN; CDR2 reads SYGVQD (reference sequence). The CDR3 spells CALTPGGGF. The DNA for the CDR3 is TGCGCCTTGACACCGGGGGGTGGCTTC.

V usage is TRBV18 and J usage is TRBJ1-4; maybe TRBD1 (6 bases). Per the germline V gene, CDR1 is KGHSH and CDR2 is LQKENI. The CDR3 has 14 residues. V gave up 2 bases and J gave up 8 bases, with 12 bases separating them. CDR3 DNA sequence: TGTGCCAGCTCACCATTGGGGGCCGGCGAAAAACTGTTTTTT. Encoded protein: CASSPLGAGEKLFF.

This chain links TRBV18 with TRBJ2-5, with D perhaps TRBD2 (5 bases). The ends were cut back, 3 bases at V and 5 bases at J, with 10 bases in the middle. The CDR3 is 13 residues long. Germline V gene sequence: CDR1 KGHSH, CDR2 LQKENI. This chain's CDR3 is CASSPGVSETQYF. The CDR3 DNA sequence: TGTGCCAGCTCACCCGGGGTCTCGGAGACCCAGTACTTC.

V usage is TRBV10-1 and J usage is TRBJ1-1, with 8 bases lining up with TRBD1. The CDR3 has 17 amino acids. Germline CDR1 and CDR2: WNHNN and SYGVQD (reference sequence). Trimming at V came to 6 bases and at J to 4 bases, leaving 16 bases not matched to a gene. The CDR3 sequence: CASRGDRSLLLATEAFF. In nucleotides, the CDR3 is TGCGCCAGCAGGGGGGACAGGAGCTTACTTTTGGCCACTGAAGCTTTCTTT.

The chain carries TRBV19 and TRBJ2-3, with 10 nucleotides matching TRBD1. J gave up 8 bases and V 7 bases, and 12 bases lay outside the gene matches. Germline CDR1 is LNHDA and CDR2 is SQIVND (reference sequence). This CDR3 comprises 15 residues. The CDR3 sequence: CASNFLTGGTGTQYF. The CDR3 bases are TGTGCCAGTAACTTCCTGACAGGGGGCACCGGTACGCAGTATTTT.

V and J are TRBV7-2 and TRBJ1-5; 7 nucleotides agree with TRBD1. V lost 1 base and J lost 9; bases outside the gene matches: 9. This CDR3 contains 15 residues. CDR1 SGHTA and CDR2 FQGNSA come from the germline V gene. CDR3 loop: CASSLDSGGERPQHF. DNA for the CDR3: TGTGCCAGCAGCTTAGATTCAGGGGGTGAGAGGCCCCAGCATTTT.

The chain joins TRBV5-5 to TRBJ1-5; 8 bases fit TRBD1. The germline V gene encodes CDR1 SGHKS and CDR2 YYEKEE (reference sequence). V dropped 4 bases and J dropped 5; count of bases not matched to a gene: 8. The CDR3 consists of 15 residues. The CDR3 loop is CASSPNGQGHQPQHF. CDR3 DNA sequence: TGTGCCAGCAGCCCCAATGGACAGGGACATCAGCCCCAGCATTTT.

The rearrangement uses TRBV18 and TRBJ2-1; D gene unclear. Germline CDR1 and CDR2: KGHSH and LQKENI. This CDR3 region has 11 residues. Trimming left V 3 bases short and J 8 bases short, with 5 bases between. The CDR3 DNA reads as TGTGCCAGCTCACCCCTAGATGAGCAGTTCTTC. It specifies CASSPLDEQFF.

The rearrangement joins TRBV9 to TRBJ2-7, with TRBD1 as a possible D gene (5 bases). V was pared by 0 bases and J by 0 bases, with 10 bases between. From germline, CDR1 is SGDLS and CDR2 YYNGEE. The CDR3 totals 15 residues. The CDR3 nucleotides read TGTGCCAGCAGCGTAGGCAGGGCCCTCTCCTACGAGCAGTACTTC. It yields the protein CASSVGRALSYEQYF. Together with reference TRBV9 and TRBJ2-7, the CDR3 gives the full variable domain: DSGVTQTPKHLITATGQRVTLRCSPRSGDLSVYWYQQSLDQGLQFLIQYYNGEERAKGNILERFSAQQFPDLHSELNLSSLELGDSALYFCASSVGRALSYEQYFGPGTRLTVT.